One and the same sample provided the 2 T cell receptor beta chains below, sequenced in a study of T-cell memory formation after mild COVID-19. TCRdb re-called the 5' RACE reads through MiXCR, storing one row per CDR3 protein. Of about 40,000 distinct CDR3 sequences in the sample, 11% are singletons; the top ten hold approximately 28%. The specimen sequenced was PBMCs or a T cell subset sorted from them (not recorded which). The receptors shown here come from a young man who had mild COVID-19 (a few samples of this study predate the infection). Cell type and time point are not known.

This clonotype was picked up many times. This chain joins TRBV20-1 and TRBJ2-5; TRBD2 is a possible D gene (6 bases). V lost 0 bases, J lost 2 bases, and 16 bases lay in between. This CDR3 has 16 residues. The germline V gene encodes CDR1 DFQATT and CDR2 SNEGSKA (reference sequence). Here the CDR3 reads CSARDLAGPAQETQYF. The CDR3 DNA is TGCAGTGCTAGAGATCTGGCGGGGCCGGCGCAAGAGACCCAGTACTTC.

This clonotype was found many times. The CDR3 reads CASSADGRAPNSPLHF. The CDR3 bases are TGTGCCAGCAGCGCAGACGGTCGGGCACCCAATTCACCCCTCCACTTT. This chain links TRBV9 with TRBJ1-6, with unresolved D. The CDR3 runs to 16 residues. V was shortened by 3 bases and J by 7 bases, with 17 bases between the two germline ends. The germline gives CDR1 SGDLS, CDR2 YYNGEE.